The sequence of this TCR beta chain was determined in a study of T cells after yellow fever vaccination. Overall study findings and caveats: Within FACS-sorted repertoires, abundant clonotypes contaminating from the bulk population could be present.

This clonotype was found a few times. No antigen is known for it. Each CDR3 protein is one row after TCRdb ran MiXCR on the 5' RACE reads. The table lists some 350,000 distinct CDR3 sequences, roughly 8.7% of them singletons. Looked up from germline, CDR1 is LGHDT and CDR2 is YNNKEL (reference sequence). Between the trimmed V and J ends, which lost 1 base and 0 bases, there was a span of 13 bases. The length of the CDR3 is 17 residues. This sequence originates from a man between 18 and 35 years old who received the YFV17D yellow fever vaccine. Specimen: PBMCs, collected on the day of the first yellow fever vaccination. The chain employs TRBV3-1 and TRBJ1-3; D ambiguous. The CDR3 region has the DNA TGTGCCAGCAGCCAAGGGGCATGGATCACCTCTGGAAACACCATATATTTT. It encodes CASSQGAWITSGNTIYF.